Listed here is a single TCR beta chain. What it binds is unknown. This specimen belongs to a study of cytomegalovirus exposure and HLA in healthy donors. Overall study context: An earlier analysis identified 117 million unique TCR beta sequences in about 170 million T cells.

The study ran its PCR with 60 Vbeta and 13 Jbeta primers. Sequenced by immunoSEQ multiplex PCR; TCRdb stores in-frame clones only, minus some. The sample has about 180,000 clones, over 70% seen once. Study results and limitations: Highest at DRB1 and lowest at HLA-C, TCR association rates differed among HLA loci in a later analysis. A later analysis found common viral pathogens apparently linked to several of the most significant clusters.

CDR3 size: 16 residues. Germline CDR1 is KGHSH and CDR2 is LQKENI. The V and J ends lost 0 bases and 10 bases respectively, with 16 bases between them. The sequence derives from a male donor in good health and CMV-seronegative. What was sequenced was PBMCs. The chain couples TRBV18 to TRBJ1-6; D is possibly TRBD1 (5 bases). CDR3 residues: CASSPPGQEGLSPLHF. CDR3 coding DNA: TGTGCCAGCTCACCACCCGGTCAGGAGGGGCTGTCACCCCTCCACTTT. The whole variable domain, filled in from reference TRBV18 and TRBJ1-6, reads NAGVMQNPRHLVRRRGQEARLRCSPMKGHSHVYWYRQLPEEGLKFMVYLQKENIIDESGMPKERFSAEFPKEGPSILRIQQVVRGDSAAYFCASSPPGQEGLSPLHFGNGTRLTVT.